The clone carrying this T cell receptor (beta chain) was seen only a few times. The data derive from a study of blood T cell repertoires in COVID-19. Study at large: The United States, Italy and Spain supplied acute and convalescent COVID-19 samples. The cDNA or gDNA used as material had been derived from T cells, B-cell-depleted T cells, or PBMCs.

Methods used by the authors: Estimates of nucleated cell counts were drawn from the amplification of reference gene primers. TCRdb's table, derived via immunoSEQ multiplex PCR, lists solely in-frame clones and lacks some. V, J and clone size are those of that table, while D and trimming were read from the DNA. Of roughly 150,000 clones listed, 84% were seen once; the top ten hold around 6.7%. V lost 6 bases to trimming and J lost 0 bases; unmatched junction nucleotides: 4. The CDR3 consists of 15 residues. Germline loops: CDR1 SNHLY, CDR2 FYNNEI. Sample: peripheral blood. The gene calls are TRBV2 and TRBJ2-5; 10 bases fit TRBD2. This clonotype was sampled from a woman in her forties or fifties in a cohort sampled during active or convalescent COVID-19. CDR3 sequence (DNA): TGTGCCAGCAGGGCACTAGCGGGGTACCAAGAGACCCAGTACTTC. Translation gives CASRALAGYQETQYF. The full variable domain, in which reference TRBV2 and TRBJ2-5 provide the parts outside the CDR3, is EPEVTQTPSHQVTQMGQEVILRCVPISNHLYFYWYRQILGQKVEFLVSFYNNEISEKSEIFDDQFSVERPDGSNFTLKIRSTKLEDSAMYFCASRALAGYQETQYFGPGTRLLVL.